These 12 T cell receptor beta chains were all obtained from the same sample, sequenced in a study of tumor and adjacent non-tumor tissue in lung cancer (dated by TCRdb to 2016 to 2019). RNA was isolated from bulk, unsorted tissue, and RNA quality was assessed with a NanoDrop ND-1000 and an Agilent 2100. For the normal lung samples, distant non-tumor tissue was collected more than 3 cm away from the tumor edge. Library preparation was by multiplex PCR. Sequencing relied on an Illumina HiSeq 2500. TCRbeta libraries were built by three rounds of nested PCR using primers (Table S4), following protocols modified from ARM-PCR. Clones were called with MiXCR by TCRdb after fastp trimmed the public reads at Q25, and only in-frame beta chains were retained. Rows are combined by CDR3 protein, so each entry shows the most common genes and DNA. For this sample the table gives approximately 79,000 distinct CDR3 sequences, of which less than 85% were detected only once. The ten largest clones take up around 40% of the sample.

Sequenced input: distant non-tumor lung tissue. The receptors were gathered from a man in his 70s with non-small cell lung cancer.

As regards this clonotype: It is likely a read error, because the conserved phenylalanine at the end of the CDR3 is missing. The chain carries TRBV7-8 and TRBJ1-1; D perhaps matches TRBD1 (5 bases). The V end was cut by 0 bases, the J end by 6 bases, with 11 bases between. CDR1 SGHVS and CDR2 FQNEAQ come from the germline V gene. The CDR3 consists of 14 residues. The CDR3 bases are TGTGCCAGCAGCTTAGCGCCAGGGAGAGCTGAAGCTTTCTGT. Translating gives CASSLAPGRAEAFC.

For this clonotype: Lacking the conserved final phenylalanine or tryptophan, this CDR3 likely reflects a read error. This CDR3 reads CANSLDLGGRYEQYY. CDR3 nucleotide sequence: TGTGCCAACAGCTTAGATCTAGGGGGCCGGTACGAGCAGTACTAC. The genes are TRBV11-2 and TRBJ2-7, with 7 bases lining up with TRBD1. The CDR3 extends over 15 amino acids. Germline values: CDR1 SGHAT, CDR2 FQNNGV.

For this clonotype: One end of the junction does not line up with germline, which may come from a read error. The CDR3 DNA reads TGCGTCAGCAGCTTGGACGCGGGAGTGGCAGATACGCAGTATTTT. As protein: CVSSLDAGVADTQYF. V is TRBV5-1 and J is TRBJ2-3, with 7 positions matching TRBD2. Germline V gene data show CDR1 as SGHRS and CDR2 as YFSETQ. There are 15 residues in the CDR3.

In regard to this clonotype: Mismatch with germline at one junction end may stem from a read error. This sequence joins TRBV4-3 and TRBJ2-1, with a weak D call TRBD1 (6 bases). The germline V gene has CDR1 LGHNA and CDR2 YSLEER. This CDR3 is 15 amino acids long. This CDR3 reads CASSRGTRGGDEQFF. CDR3 DNA sequence: TGCGCCAGCAGCCGGGGGACAAGGGGTGGCGATGAGCAGTTCTTT.

A remark on this clonotype: Sequence at one end of the junction differs from germline and may be a read error. V is TRBV29-1 and J is TRBJ1-1; no clear D gene. The length of the CDR3 is 14 residues. Per the germline V gene, CDR1 is SQVTM and CDR2 is ANQGSEA. CDR3 sequence (DNA): TGCAGCGACAAAAGAGGCCCAGCAGCGAGTGAAGCTCTCTTT. Translated, it gives CSDKRGPAASEALF.

This chain uses TRBV6-5 with TRBJ1-1; D is possibly TRBD1 (5 bases). Germline V gives CDR1 MNHEY, CDR2 SVGAGI. The CDR3 runs 13 residues. The V end was cut by 8 bases, the J end by 7 bases, with 17 bases between. The CDR3 reads CASRPHGDDEAFF. The CDR3 bases are TGTGCCAGCCGCCCCCACGGGGACGATGAAGCTTTCTTT.

The chain couples TRBV11-2 to TRBJ1-1; D uncertain. Looked up from germline, CDR1 is SGHAT and CDR2 is FQNNGV. V was pared by 9 bases and J by 1 base, with 18 bases between. The CDR3 contains 15 residues. The CDR3 DNA is TGTGCCAGTAGCATCGCCAATTCGAGGAACACTGAAGCTTTCTTT. As protein: CASSIANSRNTEAFF.

Comment on this clonotype: This clone may be a read error of a much larger clone one base away. The V call is TRBV28, the J call TRBJ1-2; D perhaps matches TRBD1 (6 bases). The CDR3 runs to 14 residues. Germline-derived CDR1 and CDR2 are MDHEN and SYDVKM. The germline V and J ends were trimmed by 6 bases and 4 bases, with 15 bases remaining between them. The CDR3 DNA sequence: TGTGCCAGCAGATCGACAGGTCGCAGCTATGGCTACACCTTC. The encoded protein is CASRSTGRSYGYTF.

Worth noting for this clonotype: Its ends do not fully match the called genes, so a read error is possible. This rearrangement joins TRBV6-5 to TRBJ2-3; the match to TRBD2 covers 11 bases. Per the germline V gene, CDR1 is MNHEY and CDR2 is SVGAGI. The CDR3 sequence is 15 residues long. The CDR3 reads CASRLTSGGTYTQYF. The CDR3 region has the DNA TGTGCAAGCAGACTAACTAGCGGGGGCACATATACGCAGTATTTT.

This clonotype was counted a single time. This sequence joins TRBV29-1 and TRBJ2-5, with a weak D call TRBD1 (6 bases). This CDR3 has 16 residues. The germline V gene has CDR1 SQVTM and CDR2 ANQGSEA. The germline V and J ends were trimmed by 7 bases and 14 bases, with 35 bases remaining between them. The chain's CDR3 is CSAKPYHQTGQETYYF. CDR3 sequence (DNA): TGCAGCGCCAAGCCCTACCACCAGACAGGTCAAGAGACCTATTACTTC.

A note on this clonotype: With a much larger clone just one base away, this may be a read error. The rearrangement links TRBV29-1 to TRBJ2-7; 8 bases align to TRBD1. Germline V lookup: CDR1 SQVTM, CDR2 ANQGSEA. The V segment lost 7 bases and the J segment 3 bases; nucleotides outside the gene matches: 8. The CDR3 is 13 residues long. The CDR3 loop reads CSETGDRSYEQYF. The CDR3 region has the DNA TGCAGCGAAACCGGGGACAGGAGCTACGAGCAGTACTTC.

The genes are TRBV4-2 and TRBJ1-1; D is unresolved. The ends were cut back, 6 bases at V and 3 bases at J, with 17 bases in the middle. Germline-derived CDR1 and CDR2 are LGHNA and YNFKEQ. CDR3 length: 15 residues. The CDR3 DNA is TGTGCCAGCAGTCAACGGCATCAACAGTACACTGAAGCTTTCTTT. This translates into CASSQRHQQYTEAFF.